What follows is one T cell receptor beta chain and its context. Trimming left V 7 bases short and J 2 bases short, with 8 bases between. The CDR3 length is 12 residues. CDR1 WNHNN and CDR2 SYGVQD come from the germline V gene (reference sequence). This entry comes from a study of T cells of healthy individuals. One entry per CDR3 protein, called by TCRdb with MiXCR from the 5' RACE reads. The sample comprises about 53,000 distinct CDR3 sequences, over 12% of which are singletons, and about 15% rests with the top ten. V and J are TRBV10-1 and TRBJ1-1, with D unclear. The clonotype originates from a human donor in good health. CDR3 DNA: TGCGCCAGCAAAGGTAGTAACACTGAAGCTTTCTTT. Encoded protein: CASKGSNTEAFF.